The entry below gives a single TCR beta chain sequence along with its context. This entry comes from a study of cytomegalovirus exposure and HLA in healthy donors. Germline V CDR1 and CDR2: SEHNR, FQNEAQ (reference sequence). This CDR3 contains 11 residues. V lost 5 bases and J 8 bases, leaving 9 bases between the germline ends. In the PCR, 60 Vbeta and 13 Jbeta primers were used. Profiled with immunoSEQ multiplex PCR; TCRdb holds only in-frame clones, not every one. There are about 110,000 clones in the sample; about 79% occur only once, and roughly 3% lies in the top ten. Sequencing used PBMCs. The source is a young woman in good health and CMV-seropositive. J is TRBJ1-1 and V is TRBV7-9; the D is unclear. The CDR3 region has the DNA TGTGCCAGCAGCCCCTACAGAGAAGCTTTCTTT. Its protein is CASSPYREAFF.